Below, 9 T cell receptor beta chains from the same sample are listed, as sequenced in a study of shared clonotypes between healthy human individuals. Profiling relied on immunoSEQ multiplex PCR, and the TCRdb table lists in-frame clones only, not all of them. Here the sample spans around 2.5 million clones, approximately 94% being singletons. The specimen sequenced was naive CD4+ T cells from PBMCs. Stated subset: CD45RA+ positively selected. Every receptor here comes from a man younger than 30 in good health. Some clones in this sample may be carry-over from other donors' samples.

The chain employs TRBV27 and TRBJ2-4; D possibly corresponds to TRBD2 (5 bases). Germline loops: CDR1 MNHEY, CDR2 SMNVEV (reference sequence). V was shortened by 6 bases and J by 9 bases, with 18 bases between the two germline ends. CDR3 length equals 14 residues. The CDR3 loop is CASSLVGSAGIQYF. DNA of the CDR3: TGTGCCAGCAGCCTCGTGGGTAGCGCGGGCATTCAGTACTTC.

V and J are TRBV7-2 and TRBJ2-7, with a tentative D call TRBD1 (7 bases). The CDR3 loop spans 16 amino acids. From germline, CDR1 is SGHTA and CDR2 FQGNSA. V dropped 1 base and J dropped 4 bases, with 17 bases sitting between them. CDR3 sequence: CASSLGARGVRYEQYF. CDR3 nucleotides: TGTGCCAGCAGCTTAGGGGCCAGGGGGGTTAGGTACGAGCAGTACTTC.

The genes are TRBV19 and TRBJ1-1; D is unclear. This CDR3 comprises 15 residues. Per germline, CDR1 LNHDA and CDR2 SQIVND (reference sequence). The ends were cut back, 3 bases at V and 0 bases at J, with 11 bases in the middle. Here the CDR3 DNA reads TGTGCCAGTAGTATTATTGGACTCCTGAACACTGAAGCTTTCTTT. It codes for CASSIIGLLNTEAFF.

This clone was counted a single time. The rearrangement links TRBV20-1 to TRBJ2-1; weak D call: TRBD2 (6 bases). CDR1 is DFQATT and CDR2 is SNEGSKA in the germline V gene (reference sequence). The CDR3 consists of 11 residues. The ends were cut back, 4 bases at V and 10 bases at J, with 11 bases in the middle. Written as DNA, the CDR3 is TGCAGTGCTATACGGACTACCGAGCAGTTCTTC. Protein: CSAIRTTEQFF.

This clone was observed a few times. The rearrangement uses TRBV5-6 and TRBJ1-1; a possible D gene is TRBD1 (5 bases). The CDR3 has 13 amino acids. Germline lookup yields CDR1 SGHDT and CDR2 YYEEEE. Trimming took off 5 bases at V and 1 base at J, with 9 bases between the two ends. The CDR3 DNA follows: TGTGCCAGCAGGAAACAGGAGAACACTGAAGCTTTCTTT. Translated, it gives CASRKQENTEAFF.

The chain combines TRBV28 with TRBJ1-5; unclear D gene. The V gene's germline CDR1 is MDHEN and CDR2 SYDVKM. This CDR3 has 13 residues. The ends were cut back, 7 bases at V and 3 bases at J, with 10 bases in the middle. The CDR3 nucleotides read TGTGCCAGCACGATACAGCCCAATCAGCCCCAGCATTTT. Encoded protein: CASTIQPNQPQHF.

This clone was recorded only once. The chain links TRBV7-9 to TRBJ2-1; the match to TRBD2 covers 13 bases. This CDR3 is 15 amino acids long. Per germline, CDR1 SEHNR and CDR2 FQNEAQ (reference sequence). V gave up 3 bases and J gave up 16 bases; unmatched junction bases: 12. CDR3 region: CASSLGGTSGNGAFF. The CDR3 nucleotides are TGTGCCAGCAGCTTGGGCGGGACTAGCGGGAATGGCGCCTTCTTC.

The chain carries TRBV7-9 and TRBJ2-7; D possibly corresponds to TRBD2 (5 bases). Germline loops: CDR1 SEHNR, CDR2 FQNEAQ (reference sequence). This CDR3 has 13 residues. Deletions cut 1 base from V and 7 bases from J, with 11 bases between. The CDR3, as DNA: TGTGCCAGCAGCTTAGAGGGCCCGGGGGAGCAGTACTTC. Protein sequence: CASSLEGPGEQYF.

The chain uses TRBV7-8 and TRBJ1-4; TRBD1 matches at 8 bases. The V gene end was trimmed by 3 bases and the J gene end by 6 bases; junction bases not matched to a gene: 6. The CDR3 is 15 residues long. CDR1 SGHVS and CDR2 FQNEAQ come from the germline V gene. The CDR3 reads CASSLAAGGDEKLFF. CDR3 coding DNA: TGTGCCAGCAGCTTGGCGGCAGGGGGCGATGAAAAACTGTTTTTT. Together with reference TRBV7-8 and TRBJ1-4, the CDR3 gives the full variable domain: GAGVSQSPRYKVAKRGQDVALRCDPISGHVSLFWYQQALGQGPEFLTYFQNEAQLDKSGLPSDRFFAERPEGSVSTLKIQRTQQEDSAVYLCASSLAAGGDEKLFFGSGTQLSVL.